This T cell receptor beta chain was sequenced for a study of OX40 agonist ivuxolimab in advanced cancers. Across the study: The patients received ivuxolimab by intravenous route every 2 weeks at 0.01 to 10 mg/kg.

The CDR3 extends over 16 amino acids. Germline V gene data show CDR1 as SGHVS and CDR2 as FQNEAQ. V was pared by 5 bases and J by 2 bases, with 16 bases between. Whole-study results and caveats: Among the least clonally expanded were partial responders at 0.1-3.0 mg/kg. The specificity for antigen of the expanded peripheral T cells was not determined.

Profiled with immunoSEQ multiplex PCR; TCRdb holds only in-frame clones, not every one. The data contain about 22,000 clones, roughly 80% of them singletons. In its sample, this clone ranks as medium-sized. Its antigen is undetermined. Specimen: CD4+ or CD8+ T cells sorted from blood, collected in a trial of the OX40 agonist ivuxolimab. The chain uses TRBV7-8 and TRBJ1-3, with a possible D match to TRBD1 (5 bases). The sequence was obtained from an adult with an advanced solid tumor such as melanoma, head and neck, liver or kidney cancer. The CDR3 sequence is CASSPTIGGAGNTIYF. CDR3 DNA sequence: TGTGCCAGCAGCCCGACCATTGGGGGGGCTGGAAACACCATATATTTT.